This T cell receptor (beta chain) was recovered during a study of cytomegalovirus exposure and HLA in healthy donors. Background on the study: The roughly 100 million unique TCR beta sequences, from 150 million to 200 million T cells, were found by an earlier analysis.

The PCR used 60 Vbeta and 13 Jbeta primers. Profiling relied on immunoSEQ multiplex PCR, and the TCRdb table lists in-frame clones only, not all of them. Of 90,000 to 110,000 clones in the sample, about 76% were seen once. As regards this clone: Its antigen is not known.

General observations from the study: A later analysis revealed that TCR association rates differed between HLA loci, peaking at DRB1 and bottoming out at HLA-C. Later analysis suggested links between common viral pathogens and several top significant clusters.

The CDR3 is 14 residues long. Per germline, CDR1 MNHEY and CDR2 SMNVEV (reference sequence). J was trimmed by 3 bases and V by 4 bases; bases with no gene match: 5. As for the donors, each was a healthy bone marrow donor. The source material was PBMCs. V gene TRBV27 combines with J gene TRBJ1-1, with 7 bases that match TRBD1. The sequence came from a woman younger than 45 in good health and CMV-seronegative. The CDR3 bases are TGTGCCAGCAGTTATGGCACAGGGGACACTGAAGCTTTCTTT. This gives the protein CASSYGTGDTEAFF.